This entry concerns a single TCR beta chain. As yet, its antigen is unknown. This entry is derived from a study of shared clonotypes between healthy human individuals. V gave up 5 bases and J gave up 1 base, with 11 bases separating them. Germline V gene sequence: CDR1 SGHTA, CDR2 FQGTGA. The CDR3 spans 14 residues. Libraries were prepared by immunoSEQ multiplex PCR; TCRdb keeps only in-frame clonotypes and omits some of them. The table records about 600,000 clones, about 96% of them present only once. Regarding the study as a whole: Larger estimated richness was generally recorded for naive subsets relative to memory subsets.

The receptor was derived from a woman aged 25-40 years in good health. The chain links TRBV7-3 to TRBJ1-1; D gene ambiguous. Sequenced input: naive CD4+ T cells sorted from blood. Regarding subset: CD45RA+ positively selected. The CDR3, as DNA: TGTGCCAGCAGCCGAAAAACAGAGAACACTGAAGCTTTCTTT. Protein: CASSRKTENTEAFF.